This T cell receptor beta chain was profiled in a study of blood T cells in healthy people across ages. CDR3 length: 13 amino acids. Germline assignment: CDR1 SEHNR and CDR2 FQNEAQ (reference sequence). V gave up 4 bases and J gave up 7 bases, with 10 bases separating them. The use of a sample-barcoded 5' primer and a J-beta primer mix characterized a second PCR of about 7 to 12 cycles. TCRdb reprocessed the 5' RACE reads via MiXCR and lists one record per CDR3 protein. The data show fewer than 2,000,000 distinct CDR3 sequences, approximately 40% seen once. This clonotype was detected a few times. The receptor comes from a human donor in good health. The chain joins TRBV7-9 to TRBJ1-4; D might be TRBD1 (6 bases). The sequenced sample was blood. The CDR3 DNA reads TGTGCCAGCAGCTCAAACAGGGTTGAAAAACTGTTTTTT. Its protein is CASSSNRVEKLFF. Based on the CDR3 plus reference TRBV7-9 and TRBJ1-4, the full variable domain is DTGVSQNPRHKITKRGQNVTFRCDPISEHNRLYWYRQTLGQGPEFLTYFQNEAQLEKSRLLSDRFSAERPKGSFSTLEIQRTEQGDSAMYLCASSSNRVEKLFFGSGTQLSVL.